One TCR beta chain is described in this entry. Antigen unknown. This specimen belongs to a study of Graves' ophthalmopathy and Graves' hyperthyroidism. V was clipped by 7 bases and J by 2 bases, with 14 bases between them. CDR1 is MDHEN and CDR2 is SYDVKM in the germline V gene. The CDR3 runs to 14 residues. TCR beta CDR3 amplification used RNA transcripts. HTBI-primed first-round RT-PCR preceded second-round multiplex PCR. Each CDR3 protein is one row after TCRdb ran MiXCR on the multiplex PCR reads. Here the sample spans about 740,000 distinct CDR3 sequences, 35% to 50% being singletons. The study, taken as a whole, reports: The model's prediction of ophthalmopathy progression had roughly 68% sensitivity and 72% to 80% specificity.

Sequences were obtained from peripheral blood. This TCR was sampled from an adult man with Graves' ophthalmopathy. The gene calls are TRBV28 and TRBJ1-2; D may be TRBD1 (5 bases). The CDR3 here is CASTPEGPNYGYTF. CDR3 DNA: TGTGCCAGCACCCCAGAGGGGCCAAACTATGGCTACACCTTC.